This TCR beta chain was sequenced in a study of OX40 agonist ivuxolimab in advanced cancers. Clones were read by immunoSEQ multiplex PCR, and TCRdb kept only the in-frame ones, dropping some. The sample includes 95,000 to 100,000 clones, 84% of them seen just once. Trimming pared 4 bases from V and 3 bases from J, leaving 13 bases between. Germline lookup yields CDR1 SGHTA and CDR2 FQGNSA. This CDR3 has 14 residues. The receptor was isolated from an adult with an advanced solid tumor such as melanoma, head and neck, liver or kidney cancer. The starting material was CD4+ or CD8+ T cells sorted from blood, obtained in a trial of the OX40 agonist ivuxolimab. The chain links TRBV7-2 to TRBJ2-7; the D gene is possibly TRBD2 (6 bases). Here the CDR3 DNA reads TGTGCCAGCAGCTCCGGCGGGGTTCTCTACGAGCAGTACTTC. This sequence encodes CASSSGGVLYEQYF.